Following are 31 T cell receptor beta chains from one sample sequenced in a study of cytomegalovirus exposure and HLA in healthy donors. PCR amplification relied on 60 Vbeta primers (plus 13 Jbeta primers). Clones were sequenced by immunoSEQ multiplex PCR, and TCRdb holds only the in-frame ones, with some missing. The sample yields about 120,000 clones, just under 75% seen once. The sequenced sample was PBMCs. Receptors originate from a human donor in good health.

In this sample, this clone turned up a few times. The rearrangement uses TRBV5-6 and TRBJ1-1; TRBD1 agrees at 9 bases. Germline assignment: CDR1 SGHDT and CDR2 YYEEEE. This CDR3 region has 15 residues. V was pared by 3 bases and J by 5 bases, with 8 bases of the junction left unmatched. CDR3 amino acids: CASSSRNRGLTEAFF. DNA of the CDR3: TGTGCCAGCAGCTCCCGGAACAGGGGGCTTACTGAAGCTTTCTTT.

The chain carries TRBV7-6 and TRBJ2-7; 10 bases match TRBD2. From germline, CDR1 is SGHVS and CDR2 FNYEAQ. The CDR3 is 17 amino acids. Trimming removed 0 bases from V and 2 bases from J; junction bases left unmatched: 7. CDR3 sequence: CASSLAASGGQPYEQYF. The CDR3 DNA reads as TGTGCCAGCAGCTTAGCGGCTAGCGGGGGTCAACCCTACGAGCAGTACTTC.

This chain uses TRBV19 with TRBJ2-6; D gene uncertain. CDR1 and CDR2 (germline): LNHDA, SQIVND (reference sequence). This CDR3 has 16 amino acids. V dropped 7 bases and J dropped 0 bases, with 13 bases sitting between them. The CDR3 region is CASTAWRSSGANVLTF. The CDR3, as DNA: TGTGCCAGTACCGCCTGGAGATCCTCTGGGGCCAACGTCCTGACTTTC.

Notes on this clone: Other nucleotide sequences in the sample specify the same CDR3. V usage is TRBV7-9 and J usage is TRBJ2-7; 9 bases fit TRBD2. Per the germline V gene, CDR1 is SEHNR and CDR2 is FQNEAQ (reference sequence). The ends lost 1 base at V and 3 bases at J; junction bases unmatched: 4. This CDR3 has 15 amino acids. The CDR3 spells CASSLVSGGHYEQYF. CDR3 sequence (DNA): TGTGCCAGCAGCTTAGTTAGCGGGGGACACTACGAGCAGTACTTC.

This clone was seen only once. CDR3: CATGTAGHEQYF. CDR3 nucleotides: TGTGCCACCGGGACAGCAGGCCACGAGCAGTACTTC. The chain links TRBV10-3 to TRBJ2-7; TRBD1 aligns across 7 bases. Germline V gene lookup returns CDR1 ENHRY and CDR2 SYGVKD. V lost 10 bases to trimming and J lost 5 bases; unmatched junction nucleotides: 8. CDR3 length equals 12 residues.

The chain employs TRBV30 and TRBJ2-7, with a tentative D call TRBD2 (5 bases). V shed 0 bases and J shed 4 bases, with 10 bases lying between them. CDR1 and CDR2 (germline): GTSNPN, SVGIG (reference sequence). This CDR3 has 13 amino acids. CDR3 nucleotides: TGTGCCTGGAGTGTAGGAGGCGATTACGAGCAGTACTTC. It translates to CAWSVGGDYEQYF. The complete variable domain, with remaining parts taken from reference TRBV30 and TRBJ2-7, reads SQTIHQWPATLVQPVGSPLSLECTVEGTSNPNLYWYRQAAGRGLQLLFYSVGIGQISSEVPQNLSASRPQDRQFILSSKKLLLSDSGFYLCAWSVGGDYEQYFGPGTRLTVT.

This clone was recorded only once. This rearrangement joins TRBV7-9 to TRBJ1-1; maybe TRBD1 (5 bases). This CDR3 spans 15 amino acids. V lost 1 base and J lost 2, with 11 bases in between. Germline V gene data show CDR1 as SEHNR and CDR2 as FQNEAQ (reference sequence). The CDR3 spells CASSLGVGENTEAFF. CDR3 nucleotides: TGTGCCAGCAGCTTAGGGGTAGGGGAAAACACTGAAGCTTTCTTT.

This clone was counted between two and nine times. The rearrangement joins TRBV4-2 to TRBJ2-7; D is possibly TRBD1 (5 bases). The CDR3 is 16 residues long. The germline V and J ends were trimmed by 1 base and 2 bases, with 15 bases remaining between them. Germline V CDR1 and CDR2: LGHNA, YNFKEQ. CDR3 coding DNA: TGTGCCAGCAGCCAAGGAAATAGGGGATTGCCCTACGAGCAGTACTTC. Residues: CASSQGNRGLPYEQYF.

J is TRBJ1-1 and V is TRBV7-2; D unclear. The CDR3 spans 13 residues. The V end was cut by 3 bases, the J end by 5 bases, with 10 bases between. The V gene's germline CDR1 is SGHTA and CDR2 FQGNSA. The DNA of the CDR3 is TGTGCCAGCAGCTTCCCGGGGAGGACTGAAGCTTTCTTT. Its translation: CASSFPGRTEAFF.

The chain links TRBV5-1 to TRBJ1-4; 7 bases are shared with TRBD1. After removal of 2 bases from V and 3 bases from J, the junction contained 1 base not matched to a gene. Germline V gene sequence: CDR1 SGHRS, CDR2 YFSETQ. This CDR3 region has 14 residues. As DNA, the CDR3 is TGCGCCAGCAGCTTACAGGGGCCTAATGAAAAACTGTTTTTT. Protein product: CASSLQGPNEKLFF.

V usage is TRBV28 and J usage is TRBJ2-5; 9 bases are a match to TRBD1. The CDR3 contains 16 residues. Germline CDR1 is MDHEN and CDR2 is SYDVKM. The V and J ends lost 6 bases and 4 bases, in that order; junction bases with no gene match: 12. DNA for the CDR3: TGTGCCAGCAGATCATACAGGGGGCGTAGGGCAGAGACCCAGTACTTC. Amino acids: CASRSYRGRRAETQYF.

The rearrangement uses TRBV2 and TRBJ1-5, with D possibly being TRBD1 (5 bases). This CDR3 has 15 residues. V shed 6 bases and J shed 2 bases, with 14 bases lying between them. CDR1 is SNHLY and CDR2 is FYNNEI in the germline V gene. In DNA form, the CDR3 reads TGTGCCAGCAGCGACGGGGGGATTGGCAATCAGCCCCAGCATTTT. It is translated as CASSDGGIGNQPQHF. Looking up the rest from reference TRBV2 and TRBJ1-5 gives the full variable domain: EPEVTQTPSHQVTQMGQEVILRCVPISNHLYFYWYRQILGQKVEFLVSFYNNEISEKSEIFDDQFSVERPDGSNFTLKIRSTKLEDSAMYFCASSDGGIGNQPQHFGDGTRLSIL.

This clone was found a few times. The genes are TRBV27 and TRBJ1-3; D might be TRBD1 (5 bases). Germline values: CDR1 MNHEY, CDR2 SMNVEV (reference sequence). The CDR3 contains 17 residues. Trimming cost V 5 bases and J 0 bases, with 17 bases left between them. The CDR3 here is CASSPRGASYSGNTIYF. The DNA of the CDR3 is TGTGCCAGCAGTCCCCGCGGGGCGAGCTACTCTGGAAACACCATATATTTT.

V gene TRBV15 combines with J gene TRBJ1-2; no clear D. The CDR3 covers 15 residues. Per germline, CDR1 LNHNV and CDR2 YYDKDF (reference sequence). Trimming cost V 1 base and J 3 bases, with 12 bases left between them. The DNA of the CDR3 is TGTGCCACCAGCAGAGGGGGAGGGATATACTATGGCTACACCTTC. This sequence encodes CATSRGGGIYYGYTF.

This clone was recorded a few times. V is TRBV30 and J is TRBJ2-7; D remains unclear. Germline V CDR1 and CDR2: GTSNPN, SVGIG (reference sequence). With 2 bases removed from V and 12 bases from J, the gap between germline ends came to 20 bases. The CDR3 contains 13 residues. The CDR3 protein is CAWSPTQAQFRYF. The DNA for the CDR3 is TGTGCCTGGAGTCCGACTCAAGCCCAATTTAGGTACTTC.

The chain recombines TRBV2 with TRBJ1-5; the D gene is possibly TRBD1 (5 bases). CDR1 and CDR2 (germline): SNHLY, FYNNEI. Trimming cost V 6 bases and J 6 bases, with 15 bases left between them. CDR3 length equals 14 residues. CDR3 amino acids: CASRRDGGRQPQHF. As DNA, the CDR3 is TGTGCCAGCAGGCGGGACGGTGGGCGTCAGCCCCAGCATTTT. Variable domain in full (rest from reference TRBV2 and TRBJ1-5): EPEVTQTPSHQVTQMGQEVILRCVPISNHLYFYWYRQILGQKVEFLVSFYNNEISEKSEIFDDQFSVERPDGSNFTLKIRSTKLEDSAMYFCASRRDGGRQPQHFGDGTRLSIL.

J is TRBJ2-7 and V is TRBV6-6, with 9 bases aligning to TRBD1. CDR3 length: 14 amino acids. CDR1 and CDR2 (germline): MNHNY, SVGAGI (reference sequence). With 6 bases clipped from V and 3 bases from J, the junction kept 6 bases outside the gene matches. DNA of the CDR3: TGTGCCAGCAGCCGGGACAGGGCAAGCTACGAGCAGTACTTC. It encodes CASSRDRASYEQYF.

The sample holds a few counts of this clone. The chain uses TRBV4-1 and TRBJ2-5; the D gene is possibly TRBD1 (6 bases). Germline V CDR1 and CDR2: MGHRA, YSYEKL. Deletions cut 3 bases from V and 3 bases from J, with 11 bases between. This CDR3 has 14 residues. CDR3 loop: CASSHRQAKETQYF. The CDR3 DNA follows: TGCGCCAGCAGCCACAGACAGGCGAAAGAGACCCAGTACTTC.

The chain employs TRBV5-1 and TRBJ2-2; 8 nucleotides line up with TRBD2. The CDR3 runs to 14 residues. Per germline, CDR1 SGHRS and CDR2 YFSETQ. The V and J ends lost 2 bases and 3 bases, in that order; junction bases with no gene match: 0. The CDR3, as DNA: TGCGCCAGCAGCTTACTAGCGGACACCGGGGAGCTGTTTTTT. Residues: CASSLLADTGELFF. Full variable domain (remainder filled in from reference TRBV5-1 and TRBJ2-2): KAGVTQTPRYLIKTRGQQVTLSCSPISGHRSVSWYQQTPGQGLQFLFEYFSETQRNKGNFPGRFSGRQFSNSRSEMNVSTLELGDSALYLCASSLLADTGELFFGEGSRLTVL.

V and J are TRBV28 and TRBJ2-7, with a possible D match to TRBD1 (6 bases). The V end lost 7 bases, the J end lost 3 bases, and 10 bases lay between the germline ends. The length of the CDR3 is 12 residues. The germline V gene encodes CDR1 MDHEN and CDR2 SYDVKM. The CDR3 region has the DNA TGTGCCAGCACCCTGACAGGCTACGAGCAGTACTTC. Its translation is CASTLTGYEQYF.

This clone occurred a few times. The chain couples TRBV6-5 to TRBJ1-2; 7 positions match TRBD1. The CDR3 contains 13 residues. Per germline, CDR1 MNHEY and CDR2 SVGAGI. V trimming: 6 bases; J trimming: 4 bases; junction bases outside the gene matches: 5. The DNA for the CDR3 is TGTGCCAGCAGGCCCGGGACAGCCTATGGCTACACCTTC. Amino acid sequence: CASRPGTAYGYTF.

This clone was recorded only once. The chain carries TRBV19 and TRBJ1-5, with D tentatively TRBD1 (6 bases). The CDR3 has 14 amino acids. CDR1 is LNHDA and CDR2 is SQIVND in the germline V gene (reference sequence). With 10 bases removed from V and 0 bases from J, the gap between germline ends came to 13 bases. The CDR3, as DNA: TGTGCCACCACAACAGGGTTTAGCAATCAGCCCCAGCATTTT. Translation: CATTTGFSNQPQHF.

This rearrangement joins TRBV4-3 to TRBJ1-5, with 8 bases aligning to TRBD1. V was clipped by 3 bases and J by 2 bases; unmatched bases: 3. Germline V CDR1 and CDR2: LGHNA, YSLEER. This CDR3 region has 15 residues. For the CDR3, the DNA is TGCGCCAGCAGCCACAACAGGGGGGGCAATCAGCCCCAGCATTTT. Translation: CASSHNRGGNQPQHF.

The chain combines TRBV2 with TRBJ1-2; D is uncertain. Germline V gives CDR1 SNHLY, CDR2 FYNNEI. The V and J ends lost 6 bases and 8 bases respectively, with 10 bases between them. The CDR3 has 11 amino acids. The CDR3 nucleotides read TGTGCCAGCAGCGCCGGGTCCGGCTACACCTTC. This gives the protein CASSAGSGYTF.

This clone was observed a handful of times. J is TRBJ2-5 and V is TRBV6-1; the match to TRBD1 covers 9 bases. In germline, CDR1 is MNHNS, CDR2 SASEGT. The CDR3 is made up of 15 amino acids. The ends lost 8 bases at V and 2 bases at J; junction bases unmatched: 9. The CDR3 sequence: CASGSRDRAQETQYF. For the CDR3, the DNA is TGTGCCAGCGGAAGCCGGGACAGGGCACAAGAGACCCAGTACTTC.

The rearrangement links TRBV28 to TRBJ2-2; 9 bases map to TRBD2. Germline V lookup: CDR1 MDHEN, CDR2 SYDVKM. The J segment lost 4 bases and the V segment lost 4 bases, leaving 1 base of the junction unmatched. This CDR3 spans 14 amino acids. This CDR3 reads CASSYSGSTGELFF. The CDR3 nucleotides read TGTGCCAGCAGTTATAGCGGGAGCACCGGGGAGCTGTTTTTT.

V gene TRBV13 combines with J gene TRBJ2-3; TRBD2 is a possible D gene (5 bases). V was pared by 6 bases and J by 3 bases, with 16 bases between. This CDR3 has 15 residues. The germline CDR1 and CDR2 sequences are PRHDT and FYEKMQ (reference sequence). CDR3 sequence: CASSHRAGMTDTQYF. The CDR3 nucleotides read TGTGCCAGCAGTCACCGGGCCGGGATGACAGATACGCAGTATTTT.

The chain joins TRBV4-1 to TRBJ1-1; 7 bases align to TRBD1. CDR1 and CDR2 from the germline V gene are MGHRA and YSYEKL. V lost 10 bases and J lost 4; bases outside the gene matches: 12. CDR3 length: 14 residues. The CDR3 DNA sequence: TGCGCCACCCAAGGACAGGCCAGTTCCACTGAAGCTTTCTTT. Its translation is CATQGQASSTEAFF.

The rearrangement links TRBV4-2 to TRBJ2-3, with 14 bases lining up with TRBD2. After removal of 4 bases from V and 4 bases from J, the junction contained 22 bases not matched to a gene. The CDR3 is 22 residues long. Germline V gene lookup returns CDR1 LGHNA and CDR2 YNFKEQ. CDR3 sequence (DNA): TGTGCCAGCAGCCCGGTGGATCTCCCGGGACTAGCGGGAGTAGTTTTCGCAGATACGCAGTATTTT. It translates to CASSPVDLPGLAGVVFADTQYF.

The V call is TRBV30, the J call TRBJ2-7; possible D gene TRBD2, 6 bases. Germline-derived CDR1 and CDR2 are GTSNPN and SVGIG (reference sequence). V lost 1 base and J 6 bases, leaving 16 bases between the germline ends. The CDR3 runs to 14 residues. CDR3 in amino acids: CAWSGSGGFAEQYF. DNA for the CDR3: TGTGCCTGGAGTGGGTCTGGAGGGTTTGCCGAGCAGTACTTC.

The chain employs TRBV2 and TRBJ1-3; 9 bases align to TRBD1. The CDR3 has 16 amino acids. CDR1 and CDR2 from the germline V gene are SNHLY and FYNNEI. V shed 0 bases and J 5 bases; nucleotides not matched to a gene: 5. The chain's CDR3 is CASSEAGTGWRNTIYF. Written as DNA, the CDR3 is TGTGCCAGCAGTGAAGCAGGGACAGGGTGGCGAAACACCATATATTTT.